These 25 T cell receptor beta chains originate from one sample sequenced in a study of technical replicates of blood from a few donors. The protocol was immunoSEQ multiplex PCR, while the TCRdb copy is restricted to in-frame clones and leaves out a portion. The sample consists of about 100,000 clones, 95% of them appearing once. Sequencing was carried out using T cells isolated from PBMCs. All receptors derive from a human donor in good health.

V is TRBV11-2 and J is TRBJ2-5; 7 bases agree with TRBD2. Per germline, CDR1 SGHAT and CDR2 FQNNGV. The CDR3 covers 13 residues. Trimming cost V 3 bases and J 5 bases; bases outside gene matches: 3. The CDR3 coding sequence is TGTGCCAGCAGCTTGGCGGGAGTGGAGACCCAGTACTTC. Its translation: CASSLAGVETQYF.

V and J are TRBV5-6 and TRBJ2-3; TRBD1 might be the D (7 bases). Trimming removed 0 bases at V and 3 bases at J, with 20 bases between. The CDR3 runs to 18 residues. Germline CDR1 reads SGHDT; CDR2 reads YYEEEE. CDR3 residues: CASSLAQPGGWMTDTQYF. DNA of the CDR3: TGTGCCAGCAGCTTGGCCCAACCAGGGGGGTGGATGACAGATACGCAGTATTTT.

The V call is TRBV28, the J call TRBJ1-1, with a possible D match to TRBD1 (5 bases). The germline V gene has CDR1 MDHEN and CDR2 SYDVKM. The V end lost 5 bases, the J end lost 8 bases, and 27 bases lay between the germline ends. The CDR3 is made up of 17 amino acids. DNA of the CDR3: TGTGCCAGCAGTCGCTTAGGGGTCAGGATCCTGAGCCTGGAAGCTTTCTTT. It specifies CASSRLGVRILSLEAFF.

The chain carries TRBV4-1 and TRBJ1-5; D is undetermined. Germline CDR1 is MGHRA and CDR2 is YSYEKL. This CDR3 has 16 residues. The germline V and J ends were trimmed by 3 bases and 4 bases, with 16 bases remaining between them. The CDR3 sequence: CASSHGGDGGNQPQHF. CDR3 nucleotides: TGCGCCAGCAGCCACGGAGGTGACGGAGGAAATCAGCCCCAGCATTTT.

This chain connects TRBV29-1 to TRBJ1-2, with TRBD1 identical over 7 bases. CDR1 is SQVTM, CDR2 ANQGSEA, per germline. The CDR3 runs 13 residues. V shed 5 bases and J 5 bases; nucleotides not matched to a gene: 8. The CDR3 DNA reads TGCAGCGTTCCGGGACAGCAAGGTTATGGCTACACCTTC. Translated: CSVPGQQGYGYTF.

The chain joins TRBV6-5 to TRBJ2-7, with TRBD2 identical over 9 bases. Germline values: CDR1 MNHEY, CDR2 SVGAGI. Germline trimming cut 0 bases from V and 4 bases from J; bases unmatched to any gene: 7. The CDR3 sequence is 16 residues long. CDR3 protein: CASSYSAGGPTYEQYF. The CDR3 DNA is TGTGCCAGCAGTTACTCGGCGGGAGGGCCGACATACGAGCAGTACTTC.

The rearrangement joins TRBV2 to TRBJ1-2, with 8 bases that match TRBD1. The V gene end was trimmed by 6 bases and the J gene end by 3 bases; junction bases not matched to a gene: 9. Germline V lookup: CDR1 SNHLY, CDR2 FYNNEI. This CDR3 contains 15 residues. CDR3 protein: CASSPRTGLDYGYTF. CDR3 nucleotide sequence: TGTGCCAGCAGCCCTAGGACAGGGTTGGACTATGGCTACACCTTC.

This chain uses TRBV28 with TRBJ2-2, with TRBD2 identical over 12 bases. V was pared by 8 bases and J by 5 bases, with 3 bases of the junction left unmatched. The CDR3 sequence is 14 residues long. Germline V gene data show CDR1 as MDHEN and CDR2 as SYDVKM. The CDR3 DNA reads as TGTGCCAGCCAAACTAGCGGGAGGACCGGGGAGCTGTTTTTT. Protein: CASQTSGRTGELFF.

V and J are TRBV9 and TRBJ2-2, with 11 bases aligning to TRBD2. CDR1 and CDR2 (germline): SGDLS, YYNGEE. This CDR3 region has 15 residues. V gave up 5 bases and J gave up 1 base; unmatched junction bases: 1. The CDR3 protein is CASRTSGVNTGELFF. CDR3 DNA sequence: TGTGCCAGCAGGACTAGCGGGGTGAACACCGGGGAGCTGTTTTTT.

This chain uses TRBV29-1 with TRBJ1-1; D call uncertain. V lost 7 bases to trimming and J lost 4 bases, with 13 bases between them. Germline CDR1 SQVTM, CDR2 ANQGSEA. The CDR3 spans 12 residues. The CDR3 protein is CSAAYDFTEAFF. The CDR3 bases are TGCAGCGCCGCGTATGATTTCACTGAAGCTTTCTTT.

The chain carries TRBV7-6 and TRBJ2-1; 7 bases are shared with TRBD1. V lost 1 base, J lost 9 bases, and 9 bases stayed unmatched. CDR1 and CDR2 from the germline V gene are SGHVS and FNYEAQ. The CDR3 length is 15 residues. This CDR3 is CASSLVAGGYSEQFF. The DNA for the CDR3 is TGTGCCAGCAGCTTAGTGGCAGGGGGTTATAGTGAGCAGTTCTTC.

The CDR3 nucleotides are TGCGCCAGCAGCTTGGGACAGGTCAACCCTTTTAACTATGGCTACACCTTC. Encoded protein: CASSLGQVNPFNYGYTF. The chain carries TRBV5-1 and TRBJ1-2, with D maybe TRBD1 (6 bases). Germline loops: CDR1 SGHRS, CDR2 YFSETQ. V was trimmed by 0 bases and J by 1 base, leaving 16 bases between them. The CDR3 is made up of 17 amino acids.

The chain is built from TRBV19 and TRBJ1-3; a possible D gene is TRBD1 (5 bases). The germline V gene has CDR1 LNHDA and CDR2 SQIVND (reference sequence). V was trimmed by 7 bases and J by 4 bases, leaving 14 bases between them. This CDR3 has 14 residues. The CDR3 coding sequence is TGTGCCAGTACTCAGGGAAGATCAGGAAACACCATATATTTT. Protein product: CASTQGRSGNTIYF. The whole variable domain, remainder taken from reference TRBV19 and TRBJ1-3, is DGGITQSPKYLFRKEGQNVTLSCEQNLNHDAMYWYRQDPGQGLRLIYYSQIVNDFQKGDIAEGYSVSREKKESFPLTVTSAQKNPTAFYLCASTQGRSGNTIYFGEGSWLTVV.

The rearrangement joins TRBV10-3 to TRBJ1-2, with 10 bases that match TRBD1. Unmatched junction bases numbered 7, after V lost 10 bases and J lost 5 bases. CDR1 and CDR2 (germline): ENHRY, SYGVKD. The CDR3 has 13 residues. CDR3 sequence: CATGTGARYGYTF. CDR3 bases: TGTGCCACAGGGACAGGGGCTAGATATGGCTACACCTTC.

The rearrangement uses TRBV6-5 and TRBJ1-6; the match to TRBD1 covers 7 bases. The CDR3 totals 12 residues. From germline, CDR1 is MNHEY and CDR2 SVGAGI. V shed 6 bases and J 9 bases; nucleotides not matched to a gene: 2. The CDR3 spells CASRHRGSPLHF. The CDR3 DNA sequence: TGTGCCAGCAGGCACAGGGGTTCACCCCTCCACTTT.

The chain is built from TRBV7-9 and TRBJ1-2, with a weak D call TRBD1 (5 bases). The CDR3 is 13 amino acids. V lost 2 bases and J 6 bases, leaving 10 bases between the germline ends. Germline V gene sequence: CDR1 SEHNR, CDR2 FQNEAQ (reference sequence). The CDR3: CASSLTQDHGYTF. The CDR3 coding sequence is TGTGCCAGCAGCTTAACACAGGACCATGGCTACACCTTC.

This clone occurred a few times. The chain employs TRBV19 and TRBJ1-6, with a weak D call TRBD1 (6 bases). The CDR3 has 13 amino acids. Trimming cost V 4 bases and J 8 bases, with 9 bases left between them. Per germline, CDR1 LNHDA and CDR2 SQIVND (reference sequence). CDR3 sequence reads: CASSTGQYSPLHF. The CDR3 DNA follows: TGTGCCAGTAGTACAGGACAGTATTCACCCCTCCACTTT. The whole variable domain, remainder taken from reference TRBV19 and TRBJ1-6, is DGGITQSPKYLFRKEGQNVTLSCEQNLNHDAMYWYRQDPGQGLRLIYYSQIVNDFQKGDIAEGYSVSREKKESFPLTVTSAQKNPTAFYLCASSTGQYSPLHFGNGTRLTVT.

V and J are TRBV2 and TRBJ2-1; 12 nucleotides align to TRBD1. Trimming cost V 7 bases and J 8 bases; bases outside gene matches: 3. Per the germline V gene, CDR1 is SNHLY and CDR2 is FYNNEI. This CDR3 has 13 residues. DNA for the CDR3: TGTGCCAGCAAGGGACAGGGGGCTGATGAGCAGTTCTTC. Protein sequence: CASKGQGADEQFF.

This rearrangement joins TRBV5-5 to TRBJ2-2; D not resolved. The V gene lost 4 bases and the J gene lost 5 bases, with 15 bases spanning the gap. Germline values: CDR1 SGHKS, CDR2 YYEKEE (reference sequence). The CDR3 has 15 residues. The CDR3 loop reads CASSQTPTRTGELFF. The CDR3 DNA reads TGTGCCAGCAGCCAAACTCCTACGAGGACCGGGGAGCTGTTTTTT.

The gene calls are TRBV10-1 and TRBJ2-1, with TRBD2 matching 10 bases. Germline CDR1 and CDR2: WNHNN and SYGVQD (reference sequence). V lost 2 bases, J lost 6 bases, and 16 bases stayed unmatched. The CDR3 has 19 amino acids. The CDR3 DNA sequence: TGCGCCAGCAGTGAGATCAGACTAGCGGGTGGAAAACCAGGCAATGAGCAGTTCTTC. It specifies CASSEIRLAGGKPGNEQFF.

The gene calls are TRBV29-1 and TRBJ2-3, with 8 bases that match TRBD2. The V gene end was trimmed by 6 bases and the J gene end by 2 bases; junction bases not matched to a gene: 16. This CDR3 has 17 residues. Looked up from germline, CDR1 is SQVTM and CDR2 is ANQGSEA. CDR3 sequence reads: CSVINLSGTLHTDTQYF. The CDR3, as DNA: TGCAGCGTCATAAATCTTAGCGGGACCCTACACACAGATACGCAGTATTTT.

This clone was counted a single time. The chain combines TRBV6-5 with TRBJ1-1; 7 bases agree with TRBD1. The CDR3 is made up of 15 amino acids. Germline V lookup: CDR1 MNHEY, CDR2 SVGAGI. The ends lost 5 bases at V and 0 bases at J; junction bases unmatched: 6. This CDR3 is CASSPYRGLNTEAFF. As DNA, the CDR3 is TGTGCCAGCAGTCCCTACAGGGGATTGAACACTGAAGCTTTCTTT.

The rearrangement joins TRBV5-5 to TRBJ1-2; D unresolved. CDR1 and CDR2 (germline): SGHKS, YYEKEE (reference sequence). The CDR3 covers 12 residues. The germline V and J ends were trimmed by 4 bases and 8 bases, with 12 bases remaining between them. CDR3 coding DNA: TGTGCCAGCAGCCCGGAGAACCGAGGCTACACCTTC. Amino acid sequence: CASSPENRGYTF.

This clone was observed once. The chain has TRBV9 and TRBJ2-3; D possibly corresponds to TRBD1 (6 bases). This CDR3 has 15 residues. V dropped 2 bases and J dropped 1 base, with 11 bases sitting between them. CDR1 and CDR2 (germline): SGDLS, YYNGEE. The CDR3 DNA is TGTGCCAGCAGCGTGGGGGCGGTTGGCACAGATACGCAGTATTTT. This codes for CASSVGAVGTDTQYF.

The V call is TRBV28, the J call TRBJ1-2, with unresolved D. The length of the CDR3 is 13 residues. The V and J ends lost 5 bases and 2 bases respectively, with 9 bases between them. CDR1 MDHEN and CDR2 SYDVKM come from the germline V gene. CDR3 loop: CASSVDSNYGYTF. As DNA, the CDR3 is TGTGCCAGCAGTGTTGACTCCAACTATGGCTACACCTTC.